This TCR beta chain was sequenced in a study of blood T cell repertoires in COVID-19. Study overall: The United States, Italy and Spain supplied acute and convalescent COVID-19 samples. T cells, B-cell-depleted T cells, or PBMCs provided the cDNA or gDNA that served as material.

CDR3 length: 16 residues. Germline CDR1 is MGHRA and CDR2 is YSYEKL. The V end lost 1 base, the J end lost 3 bases, and 12 bases lay between the germline ends. In the source study's methods: Cell counts per sample came from amplifying reference gene primers. Profiling relied on immunoSEQ multiplex PCR, and the TCRdb table lists in-frame clones only, not all of them. The V and J calls and clone size are taken from that table; D and trimming were inferred from the DNA. The table lists around 250,000 clones, roughly nine tenths of them singletons, with about 4.6% in the top ten. The V gene is TRBV4-1, the J gene TRBJ1-4; D not certain. Sequencing used peripheral blood. This receptor was identified in a woman aged 40 to 55 who had recovered from COVID-19. The CDR3 loop is CASSQVPQASNEKLFF. In nucleotides, the CDR3 is TGCGCCAGCAGCCAAGTACCCCAGGCTTCTAATGAAAAACTGTTTTTT.